This TCR beta chain was identified in a study of blood T cells in healthy people across ages. For the second PCR, which ran for about 6 to 11 cycles, a sample-barcoded 5' primer and a J-beta primer mix were used. TCRdb fed the 5' RACE reads into MiXCR, producing one record per CDR3 protein. The sample has about 800,000 distinct CDR3 sequences, approximately 25% seen once. This sample was shared with a second study, whose subject was T cells of mothers and their children.

Sequencing was carried out using blood. This clonotype originated in a boy aged 5 to 17 in good health.

CDR3 in amino acids: CASSQDLAGGRDEQFF. DNA for the CDR3: TGCGCCAGCAGCCAAGATCTAGCGGGGGGCCGGGATGAGCAGTTCTTC. This chain joins TRBV4-1 and TRBJ2-1, with TRBD2 identical over 11 bases. CDR3 length: 16 residues. Trimming removed 0 bases from V and 8 bases from J; junction bases left unmatched: 6. In germline, CDR1 is MGHRA, CDR2 YSYEKL.